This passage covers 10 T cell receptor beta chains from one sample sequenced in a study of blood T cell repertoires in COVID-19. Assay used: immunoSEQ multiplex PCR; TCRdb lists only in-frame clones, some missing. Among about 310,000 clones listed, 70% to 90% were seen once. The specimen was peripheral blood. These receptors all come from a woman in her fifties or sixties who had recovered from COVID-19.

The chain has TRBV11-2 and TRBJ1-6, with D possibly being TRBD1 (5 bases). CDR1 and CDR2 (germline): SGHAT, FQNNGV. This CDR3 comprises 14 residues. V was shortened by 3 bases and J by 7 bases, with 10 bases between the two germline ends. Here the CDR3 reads CASSFSGDNSPLHF. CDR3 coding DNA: TGTGCCAGCAGCTTCTCGGGGGACAATTCACCCCTCCACTTT.

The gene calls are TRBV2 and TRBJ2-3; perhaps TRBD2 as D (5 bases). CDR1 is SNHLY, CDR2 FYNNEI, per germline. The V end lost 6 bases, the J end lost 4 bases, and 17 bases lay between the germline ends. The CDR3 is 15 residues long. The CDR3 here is CASSVTTSGSDTQYF. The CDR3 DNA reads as TGTGCCAGCAGCGTAACCACAAGCGGTTCAGATACGCAGTATTTT.

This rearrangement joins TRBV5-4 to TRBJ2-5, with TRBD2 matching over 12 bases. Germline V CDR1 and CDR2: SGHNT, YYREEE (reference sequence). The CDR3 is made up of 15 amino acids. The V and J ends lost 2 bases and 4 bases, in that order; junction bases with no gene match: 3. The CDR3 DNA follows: TGTGCCAGCAGCTTCCGACTAGCGGGAGCAGAGACCCAGTACTTC. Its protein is CASSFRLAGAETQYF.

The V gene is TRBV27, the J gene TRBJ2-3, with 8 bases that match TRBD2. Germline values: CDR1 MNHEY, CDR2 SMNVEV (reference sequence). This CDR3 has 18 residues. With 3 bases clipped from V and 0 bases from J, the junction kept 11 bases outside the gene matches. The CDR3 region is CASSFFFTSGSSTDTQYF. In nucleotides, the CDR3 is TGTGCCAGCAGTTTCTTTTTTACTAGCGGATCTAGCACAGATACGCAGTATTTT.

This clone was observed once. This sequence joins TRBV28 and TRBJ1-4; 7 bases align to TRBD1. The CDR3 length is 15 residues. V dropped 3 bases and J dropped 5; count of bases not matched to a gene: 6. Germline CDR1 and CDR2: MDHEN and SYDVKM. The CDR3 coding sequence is TGTGCCAGCAGTTTTGGGGGGACAGAGAATGAAAAACTGTTTTTT. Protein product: CASSFGGTENEKLFF.

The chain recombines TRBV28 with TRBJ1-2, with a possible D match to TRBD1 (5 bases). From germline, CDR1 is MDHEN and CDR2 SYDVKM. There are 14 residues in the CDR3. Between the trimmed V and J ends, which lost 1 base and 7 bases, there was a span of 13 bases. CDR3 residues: CASSLSQVFGGYTF. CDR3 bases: TGTGCCAGCAGTTTATCACAGGTCTTTGGTGGCTACACCTTC.

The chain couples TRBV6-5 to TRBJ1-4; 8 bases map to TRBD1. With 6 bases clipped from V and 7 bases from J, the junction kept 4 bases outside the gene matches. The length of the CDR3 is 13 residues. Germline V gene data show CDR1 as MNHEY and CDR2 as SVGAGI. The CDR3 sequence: CASRDREREKLFF. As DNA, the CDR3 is TGTGCCAGCAGGGACAGGGAACGTGAAAAACTGTTTTTT.

The CDR3 bases are TGTGCCAGCAGTCTGGGGGACAGGGGGTTTCGCGGCTACACCTTC. It specifies CASSLGDRGFRGYTF. This chain links TRBV7-2 with TRBJ1-2; 11 bases are shared with TRBD1. V trimming: 6 bases; J trimming: 8 bases; junction bases outside the gene matches: 11. Germline CDR1 and CDR2: SGHTA and FQGNSA. The CDR3 runs to 15 residues.

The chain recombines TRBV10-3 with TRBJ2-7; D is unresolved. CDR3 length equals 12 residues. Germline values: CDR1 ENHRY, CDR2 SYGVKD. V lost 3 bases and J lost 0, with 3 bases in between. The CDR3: CAISDSSYEQYF. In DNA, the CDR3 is TGTGCCATCAGTGACAGCTCCTACGAGCAGTACTTC.

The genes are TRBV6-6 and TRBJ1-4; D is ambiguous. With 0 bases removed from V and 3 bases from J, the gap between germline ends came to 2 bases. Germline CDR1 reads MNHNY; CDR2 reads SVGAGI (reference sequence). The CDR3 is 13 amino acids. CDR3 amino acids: CASSYSANEKLFF. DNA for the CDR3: TGTGCCAGCAGTTACTCCGCTAATGAAAAACTGTTTTTT.